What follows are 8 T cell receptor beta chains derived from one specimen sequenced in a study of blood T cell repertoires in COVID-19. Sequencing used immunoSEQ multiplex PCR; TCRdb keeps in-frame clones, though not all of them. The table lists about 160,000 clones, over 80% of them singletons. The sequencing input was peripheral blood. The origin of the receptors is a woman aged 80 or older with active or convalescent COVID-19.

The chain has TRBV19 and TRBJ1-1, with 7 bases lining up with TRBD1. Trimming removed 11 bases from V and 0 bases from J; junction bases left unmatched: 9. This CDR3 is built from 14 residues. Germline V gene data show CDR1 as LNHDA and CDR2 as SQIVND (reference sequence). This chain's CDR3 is CACAGTEMNTEAFF. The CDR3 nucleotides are TGTGCCTGCGCCGGGACAGAGATGAACACTGAAGCTTTCTTT.

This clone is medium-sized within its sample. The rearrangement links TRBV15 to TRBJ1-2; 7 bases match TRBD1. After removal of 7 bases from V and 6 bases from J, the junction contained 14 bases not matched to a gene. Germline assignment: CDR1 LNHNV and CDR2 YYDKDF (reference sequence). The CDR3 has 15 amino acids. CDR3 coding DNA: TGTGCCACCACCATAGGGGACAGTCCTATTAATGGCTACACCTTC. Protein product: CATTIGDSPINGYTF.

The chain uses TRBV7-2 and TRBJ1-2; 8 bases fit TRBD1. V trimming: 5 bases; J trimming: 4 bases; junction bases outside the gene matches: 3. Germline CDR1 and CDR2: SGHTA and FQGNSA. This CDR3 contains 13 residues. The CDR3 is CASSVGQGYGYTF. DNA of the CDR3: TGTGCCAGCAGCGTAGGACAGGGCTATGGCTACACCTTC.

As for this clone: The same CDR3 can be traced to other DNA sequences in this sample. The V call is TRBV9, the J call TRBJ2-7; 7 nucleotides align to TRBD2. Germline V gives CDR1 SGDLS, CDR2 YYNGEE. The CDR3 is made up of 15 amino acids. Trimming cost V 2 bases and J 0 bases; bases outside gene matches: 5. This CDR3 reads CASSVDPGGSYEQYF. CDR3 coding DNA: TGTGCCAGCAGCGTCGACCCGGGGGGCTCCTACGAGCAGTACTTC. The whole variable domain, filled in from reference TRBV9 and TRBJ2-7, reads DSGVTQTPKHLITATGQRVTLRCSPRSGDLSVYWYQQSLDQGLQFLIQYYNGEERAKGNILERFSAQQFPDLHSELNLSSLELGDSALYFCASSVDPGGSYEQYFGPGTRLTVT.

CDR3 nucleotide sequence: TGTGCCAGCAGTGAAGCGCTGAGAAGCACCGGGGAGCTGTTTTTT. As protein: CASSEALRSTGELFF. The chain has TRBV2 and TRBJ2-2; D not resolved. The CDR3 spans 15 residues. Looked up from germline, CDR1 is SNHLY and CDR2 is FYNNEI. V gave up 0 bases and J gave up 4 bases, with 9 bases separating them.

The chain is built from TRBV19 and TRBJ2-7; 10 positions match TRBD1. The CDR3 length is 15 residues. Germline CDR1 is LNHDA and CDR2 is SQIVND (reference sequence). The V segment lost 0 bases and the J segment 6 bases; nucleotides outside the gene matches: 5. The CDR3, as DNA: TGTGCCAGTAGTATAGAAGGGACAGGGGCGGTCGAGCAGTACTTC. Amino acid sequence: CASSIEGTGAVEQYF.

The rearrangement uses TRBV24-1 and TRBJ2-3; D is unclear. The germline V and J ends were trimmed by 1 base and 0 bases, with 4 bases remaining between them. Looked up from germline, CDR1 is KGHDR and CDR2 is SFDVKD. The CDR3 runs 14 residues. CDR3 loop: CATSDFKSTDTQYF. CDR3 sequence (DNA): TGTGCCACCAGTGATTTTAAAAGCACAGATACGCAGTATTTT.

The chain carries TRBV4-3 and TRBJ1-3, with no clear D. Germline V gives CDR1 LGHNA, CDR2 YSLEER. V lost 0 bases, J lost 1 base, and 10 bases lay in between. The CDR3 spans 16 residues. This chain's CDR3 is CASSQDITGSGNTIYF. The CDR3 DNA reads TGCGCCAGCAGCCAAGATATTACGGGTTCTGGAAACACCATATATTTT.